The source of this T cell receptor beta chain is a study of shared clonotypes between healthy human individuals. This clone was seen once. The CDR3 sequence is 14 residues long. Germline lookup yields CDR1 MDHEN and CDR2 SYDVKM. V shed 6 bases and J shed 7 bases, with 15 bases lying between them. The protocol was immunoSEQ multiplex PCR, while the TCRdb copy is restricted to in-frame clones and leaves out a portion. Among around 1.1 million clones, 60% to 80% were seen once, and the ten largest hold 0.89%. The chain is built from TRBV28 and TRBJ1-4; D ambiguous. The sample comprised memory CD4+ T cells from PBMCs. Subset given: CD45RA-negative fraction. This TCR was recovered from a young man in good health. Some clones in this sample may be carry-over from other donors' samples. This CDR3 reads CASRDGLTGEKLFF. The CDR3 DNA reads TGTGCCAGCAGGGACGGATTAACGGGTGAAAAACTGTTTTTT.